This section outlines one T cell receptor beta chain sequence together with its context. CDR1 and CDR2 (germline): LGHNA, YSLEER. This CDR3 has 14 amino acids. The junction had 4 bases not matched to a gene; V was cut back by 4 bases and J by 7 bases. PCR used 60 Vbeta primers and 13 Jbeta primers. TCRdb's copy holds only in-frame clones and misses some; the assay was immunoSEQ multiplex PCR. The table has around 180,000 clones, around 85% seen once. This entry belongs to a study of cytomegalovirus exposure and HLA in healthy donors. The receptor was derived from a man aged 18 to 30 in good health and CMV-seronegative. Material for sequencing was PBMCs. The V and J genes are TRBV4-3 and TRBJ1-2, with 12 nucleotides matching TRBD1. The chain's CDR3 is CASSPGQGAGGYTF. CDR3 nucleotide sequence: TGCGCCAGCAGCCCGGGACAGGGGGCGGGTGGCTACACCTTC.